The 8 T cell receptor beta chains presented below share a single source sample, sequenced in a study of cytomegalovirus exposure and HLA in healthy donors. Some clones are missing from TCRdb's copy, which holds only in-frame ones; the method was immunoSEQ multiplex PCR. The table shows over 200,000 clones, with around 90% occurring only once. Material for sequencing was PBMCs. These receptors were collected from a woman in her late teens or twenties in good health and CMV-seronegative.

The rearrangement uses TRBV7-2 and TRBJ2-7, with 7 nucleotides matching TRBD1. The CDR3 has 14 residues. Trimming took 3 bases from V and 2 from J; bases not matched to a gene: 4. The germline V gene encodes CDR1 SGHTA and CDR2 FQGNSA. CDR3 DNA sequence: TGTGCCAGCAGCTTCAGGACAGGAGCCTACGAGCAGTACTTC. It specifies CASSFRTGAYEQYF. The variable domain in full, completed from reference TRBV7-2 and TRBJ2-7, reads GAGVSQSPSNKVTEKGKDVELRCDPISGHTALYWYRQSLGQGLEFLIYFQGNSAPDKSGLPSDRFSAERTGGSVSTLTIQRTQQEDSAVYLCASSFRTGAYEQYFGPGTRLTVT.

This clone showed up just once. The V and J genes are TRBV7-9 and TRBJ2-1, with TRBD2 as a possible D gene (7 bases). Germline V CDR1 and CDR2: SEHNR, FQNEAQ (reference sequence). V shed 4 bases and J shed 4 bases, with 14 bases lying between them. This CDR3 comprises 15 residues. DNA of the CDR3: TGTGCCAGCAGCTCCCGAGGGGGGGCTTACAATGAGCAGTTCTTC. Encoded protein: CASSSRGGAYNEQFF.

The chain combines TRBV7-2 with TRBJ1-4; 9 positions match TRBD1. Per the germline V gene, CDR1 is SGHTA and CDR2 is FQGNSA. Germline trimming cut 0 bases from V and 4 bases from J; bases unmatched to any gene: 3. The CDR3 is 16 residues long. Here the CDR3 DNA reads TGTGCCAGCAGCTTAGCCGGGACAGGGAATAATGAAAAACTGTTTTTT. Protein: CASSLAGTGNNEKLFF.

In its sample, this clone was seen once. This chain joins TRBV7-2 and TRBJ2-5; no clear D gene. Germline CDR1 is SGHTA and CDR2 is FQGNSA. The CDR3 spans 15 residues. V was clipped by 1 base and J by 4 bases, with 13 bases between them. The CDR3 sequence is CASSLVRRSRETQYF. CDR3 bases: TGTGCCAGCAGCTTAGTTCGGCGGAGCCGAGAGACCCAGTACTTC.

This chain connects TRBV19 to TRBJ2-1; D may be TRBD2 (6 bases). The germline V gene has CDR1 LNHDA and CDR2 SQIVND (reference sequence). V was clipped by 4 bases and J by 7 bases, with 23 bases between them. The CDR3 consists of 17 residues. The CDR3 spells CASSTFSGYSKGNEQFF. DNA for the CDR3: TGTGCCAGTAGTACTTTTAGCGGTTACTCGAAGGGGAATGAGCAGTTCTTC.

The J gene is TRBJ1-2, the V gene TRBV5-1; tentative D call: TRBD1 (5 bases). The CDR3 covers 13 residues. Germline lookup yields CDR1 SGHRS and CDR2 YFSETQ. Trimming shortened V by 1 base and J by 3 bases, and 7 bases separated the two germline ends. The DNA of the CDR3 is TGCGCCAGCAGCTTGTTACAGGACTATGGCTACACCTTC. This translates into CASSLLQDYGYTF.

This clone is a singleton in its sample. The chain has TRBV7-9 and TRBJ1-2; D is unclear. The CDR3 totals 15 residues. Germline lookup yields CDR1 SEHNR and CDR2 FQNEAQ (reference sequence). V lost 6 bases to trimming and J lost 8 bases, with 22 bases between them. CDR3 sequence reads: CASRRARADQIGYTF. CDR3 nucleotides: TGTGCCAGCAGAAGAGCGAGGGCGGACCAGATAGGCTACACCTTC.

The chain joins TRBV27 to TRBJ2-1, with TRBD2 matching over 9 bases. Germline values: CDR1 MNHEY, CDR2 SMNVEV (reference sequence). The CDR3 is made up of 15 amino acids. The J segment lost 7 bases and the V segment lost 5 bases, leaving 9 bases of the junction unmatched. The CDR3 DNA follows: TGTGCCAGCAGTCCTCTACTAGCGGGTTTTAATGAGCAGTTCTTC. Translation gives CASSPLLAGFNEQFF.